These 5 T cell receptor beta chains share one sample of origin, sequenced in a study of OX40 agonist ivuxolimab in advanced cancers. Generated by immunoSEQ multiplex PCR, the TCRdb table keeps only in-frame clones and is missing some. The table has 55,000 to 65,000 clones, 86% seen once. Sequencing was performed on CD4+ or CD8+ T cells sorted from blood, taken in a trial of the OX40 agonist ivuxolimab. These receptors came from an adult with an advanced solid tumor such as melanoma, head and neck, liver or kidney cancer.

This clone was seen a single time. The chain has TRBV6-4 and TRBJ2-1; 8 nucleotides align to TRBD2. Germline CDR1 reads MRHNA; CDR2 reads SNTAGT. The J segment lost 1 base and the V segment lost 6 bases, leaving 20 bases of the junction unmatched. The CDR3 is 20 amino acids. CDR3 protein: CASSPGGRLARGGSYNEQFF. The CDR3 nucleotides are TGTGCCAGCAGCCCCGGAGGGAGACTAGCGAGGGGAGGATCCTACAATGAGCAGTTCTTC.

CDR3 sequence reads: CASSLNQGVGTDTQYF. In nucleotides, the CDR3 is TGTGCCAGCAGCTTAAACCAGGGGGTTGGCACAGATACGCAGTATTTT. The chain joins TRBV5-6 to TRBJ2-3; 7 nucleotides match TRBD1. J gave up 1 base and V 2 bases, and 7 bases lay outside the gene matches. The CDR3 is 16 amino acids. Germline CDR1 and CDR2: SGHDT and YYEEEE. Drawing the rest from reference TRBV5-6 and TRBJ2-3, the complete variable domain is DAGVTQSPTHLIKTRGQQVTLRCSPKSGHDTVSWYQQALGQGPQFIFQYYEEEERQRGNFPDRFSGHQFPNYSSELNVNALLLGDSALYLCASSLNQGVGTDTQYFGPGTRLTVL.

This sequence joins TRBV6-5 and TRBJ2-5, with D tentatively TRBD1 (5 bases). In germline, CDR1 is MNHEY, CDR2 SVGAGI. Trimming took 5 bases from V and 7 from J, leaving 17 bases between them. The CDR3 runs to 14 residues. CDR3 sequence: CASSRGSFGATQYF. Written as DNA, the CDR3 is TGTGCCAGCAGTAGGGGTTCCTTTGGGGCGACCCAGTACTTC.

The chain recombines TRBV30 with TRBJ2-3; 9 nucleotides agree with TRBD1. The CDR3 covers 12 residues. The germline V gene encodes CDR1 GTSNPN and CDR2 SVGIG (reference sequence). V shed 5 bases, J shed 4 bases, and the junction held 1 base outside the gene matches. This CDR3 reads CAWDRGADTQYF. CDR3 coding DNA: TGTGCCTGGGACAGGGGGGCAGATACGCAGTATTTT.

CDR3 amino acids: CASSKGQNTGELFF. CDR3 bases: TGTGCCAGTAGTAAGGGACAGAACACCGGGGAGCTGTTTTTT. This rearrangement joins TRBV19 to TRBJ2-2; D might be TRBD1 (6 bases). V was clipped by 4 bases and J by 1 base, with 7 bases between them. Germline V gives CDR1 LNHDA, CDR2 SQIVND (reference sequence). CDR3 length: 14 amino acids.